The 26 T cell receptor beta chains in this list originate from one sample, sequenced in a study of cytomegalovirus exposure and HLA in healthy donors. Researchers ran the PCR with 60 Vbeta and 13 Jbeta primers. Sequencing was performed with immunoSEQ multiplex PCR; in TCRdb, only in-frame clones are kept and a portion is missing. The sample yields 100,000 to 150,000 clones, about 79% seen once. Sequencing input: PBMCs. These receptors all come from a woman aged 45-65 years in good health and CMV-seronegative.

The J gene is TRBJ1-2, the V gene TRBV6-6; D is unclear. In germline, CDR1 is MNHNY, CDR2 SVGAGI (reference sequence). The CDR3 runs 15 residues. V was clipped by 4 bases and J by 5 bases, with 17 bases between them. CDR3 in amino acids: CASSSHGLTGYGYTF. The CDR3 bases are TGTGCCAGCAGTTCTCATGGACTCACCGGTTATGGCTACACCTTC.

This clone was observed once. V is TRBV19 and J is TRBJ1-1, with D possibly matching TRBD1 (6 bases). The CDR3 runs to 16 residues. Per the germline V gene, CDR1 is LNHDA and CDR2 is SQIVND (reference sequence). V lost 4 bases to trimming and J lost 0 bases, with 15 bases between them. CDR3 in DNA: TGTGCCAGTAGTACCTTTTTTCAGGGGCTGAACACTGAAGCTTTCTTT. This translates into CASSTFFQGLNTEAFF.

A few counts support this clone. The V gene is TRBV7-2, the J gene TRBJ2-7; D possibly corresponds to TRBD1 (5 bases). CDR3 length equals 15 residues. Germline lookup yields CDR1 SGHTA and CDR2 FQGNSA. V lost 3 bases, J lost 1 base, and 13 bases lay in between. CDR3 region: CASSFNPDRSYEQYF. In nucleotides, the CDR3 is TGTGCCAGCAGCTTTAATCCTGACAGATCCTACGAGCAGTACTTC.

This clone came up a few times. This rearrangement joins TRBV7-9 to TRBJ2-7; 11 bases agree with TRBD2. The CDR3 contains 16 residues. CDR1 is SEHNR and CDR2 is FQNEAQ in the germline V gene (reference sequence). The V gene end was trimmed by 3 bases and the J gene end by 1 base; junction bases not matched to a gene: 5. The CDR3 protein is CASSFPTSGGSYEQYF. Written as DNA, the CDR3 is TGTGCCAGCAGCTTTCCTACTAGCGGGGGTTCCTACGAGCAGTACTTC.

The chain employs TRBV4-3 and TRBJ2-1; 8 nucleotides match TRBD2. CDR1 is LGHNA and CDR2 is YSLEER in the germline V gene. The CDR3 length is 17 residues. V shed 2 bases, J shed 9 bases, and the junction held 15 bases outside the gene matches. The DNA of the CDR3 is TGCGCCAGCAGCCAATGGTTGATCGGGAGCGGGAGTACTGAGCAGTTCTTC. Its protein is CASSQWLIGSGSTEQFF.

This chain joins TRBV10-3 and TRBJ2-5; 9 positions match TRBD1. The CDR3 is made up of 13 amino acids. After removal of 5 bases from V and 4 bases from J, the junction contained 2 bases not matched to a gene. Germline assignment: CDR1 ENHRY and CDR2 SYGVKD. The CDR3 DNA reads TGTGCCATCAGTTCGGACAGGGGAGAGACCCAGTACTTC. This encodes CAISSDRGETQYF.

The chain carries TRBV7-9 and TRBJ2-7; 8 nucleotides line up with TRBD2. V was clipped by 5 bases and J by 0 bases; unmatched bases: 6. The CDR3 runs to 15 residues. Per the germline V gene, CDR1 is SEHNR and CDR2 is FQNEAQ (reference sequence). In nucleotides, the CDR3 is TGTGCCAGCAGCCCTGGGACTAGGTTCTCCTACGAGCAGTACTTC. Its translation: CASSPGTRFSYEQYF.

Here the CDR3 DNA reads TGTGCCAGCAGCGATCGGGCTAGCGGGTGGACGACAGATACGCAGTATTTT. It codes for CASSDRASGWTTDTQYF. The chain combines TRBV9 with TRBJ2-3; 8 bases align to TRBD2. Unmatched junction bases numbered 12, after V lost 3 bases and J lost 3 bases. Germline V gene lookup returns CDR1 SGDLS and CDR2 YYNGEE. The CDR3 has 17 residues.

V and J are TRBV28 and TRBJ2-5, with TRBD1 matching over 9 bases. TRBJ2-7 explains the end of the DNA better; the J call may be wrong. Germline lookup yields CDR1 MDHEN and CDR2 SYDVKM. This CDR3 spans 15 amino acids. In DNA form, the CDR3 reads TGTGCCAGCAGTCGTGGACAGGGGTGGTTCTACGAGCAGTACTTC. This sequence encodes CASSRGQGWFYEQYF.

There are a few counts of this clone. The chain is built from TRBV5-1 and TRBJ2-5; 7 bases fit TRBD1. With 2 bases clipped from V and 5 bases from J, the junction kept 6 bases outside the gene matches. This CDR3 is 14 amino acids long. The V gene's germline CDR1 is SGHRS and CDR2 YFSETQ. CDR3 region: CASSLQGLGETQYF. The DNA of the CDR3 is TGCGCCAGCAGCTTACAGGGGCTGGGGGAGACCCAGTACTTC.

The chain is built from TRBV4-3 and TRBJ2-7; 10 bases match TRBD2. Germline CDR1 LGHNA, CDR2 YSLEER. V shed 0 bases and J 2 bases; nucleotides not matched to a gene: 13. CDR3 length: 19 residues. The CDR3 DNA reads as TGCGCCAGCAGCCAAGAAAATCTGCTAGCGGGAGTTATTGCCTACGAGCAGTACTTC. It specifies CASSQENLLAGVIAYEQYF.

The chain joins TRBV6-1 to TRBJ2-2, with D uncertain. Trimming took off 1 base at V and 10 bases at J, with 4 bases between the two ends. The germline V gene encodes CDR1 MNHNS and CDR2 SASEGT. This CDR3 spans 11 amino acids. CDR3 in DNA: TGTGCCAGCAGTGAAGTAGCGGAGCTGTTTTTT. Translation gives CASSEVAELFF.

V gene TRBV19 combines with J gene TRBJ2-2, with a weak D call TRBD2 (7 bases). The germline V gene has CDR1 LNHDA and CDR2 SQIVND (reference sequence). CDR3 length: 15 residues. V was trimmed by 11 bases and J by 4 bases, leaving 20 bases between them. The CDR3 protein is CAAHPGRGGTGELFF. The CDR3 DNA reads TGTGCCGCTCACCCGGGGAGGGGGGGCACCGGGGAGCTGTTTTTT.

The chain uses TRBV4-3 and TRBJ2-7, with 8 bases that match TRBD2. The germline gives CDR1 LGHNA, CDR2 YSLEER. The CDR3 covers 16 residues. V was clipped by 0 bases and J by 0 bases; unmatched bases: 4. The CDR3, as DNA: TGCGCCAGCAGCCAAGAGCCAAGCGGGAGCTCCTACGAGCAGTACTTC. This encodes CASSQEPSGSSYEQYF.

This chain connects TRBV19 to TRBJ2-1; 15 bases align to TRBD2. The CDR3 length is 16 residues. The germline V gene has CDR1 LNHDA and CDR2 SQIVND (reference sequence). V was clipped by 6 bases and J by 7 bases; unmatched bases: 7. The CDR3 DNA is TGTGCCAGTAGACGGACTAGCGGGAGGGCTGGGAATGAGCAGTTCTTC. This sequence encodes CASRRTSGRAGNEQFF. Full variable domain (missing parts from reference TRBV19 and TRBJ2-1): DGGITQSPKYLFRKEGQNVTLSCEQNLNHDAMYWYRQDPGQGLRLIYYSQIVNDFQKGDIAEGYSVSREKKESFPLTVTSAQKNPTAFYLCASRRTSGRAGNEQFFGPGTRLTVL.

The chain employs TRBV7-9 and TRBJ2-5; 8 bases agree with TRBD2. The J call may be incorrect, as the DNA end agrees better with TRBJ2-7. This CDR3 has 17 residues. Germline V gives CDR1 SEHNR, CDR2 FQNEAQ (reference sequence). As DNA, the CDR3 is TGTGCCAGCAGCTCAGGGGTTAGCGGGAAAGGGACCTACGAGCAGTACTTC. It is translated as CASSSGVSGKGTYEQYF.

V gene TRBV5-6 combines with J gene TRBJ2-3; 7 bases map to TRBD2. Germline V gene data show CDR1 as SGHDT and CDR2 as YYEEEE. Losses at the gene ends were 3 bases for V and 10 bases for J; bases not matched to a gene: 14. The CDR3 contains 15 residues. CDR3 residues: CASSSLATVAHSQYF. The CDR3, as DNA: TGTGCCAGCAGCTCACTAGCGACCGTTGCACACTCGCAGTATTTT.

The chain is built from TRBV9 and TRBJ2-3; 7 bases map to TRBD1. This CDR3 spans 15 amino acids. Germline V gene sequence: CDR1 SGDLS, CDR2 YYNGEE. With 6 bases clipped from V and 3 bases from J, the junction kept 10 bases outside the gene matches. CDR3 sequence (DNA): TGTGCCAGCACCGCGACAGGGCTGTCGACAGATACGCAGTATTTT. Translated, it gives CASTATGLSTDTQYF.

This chain connects TRBV30 to TRBJ2-2; TRBD2 is a possible D gene (6 bases). Germline loops: CDR1 GTSNPN, CDR2 SVGIG (reference sequence). This CDR3 has 11 residues. The germline V and J ends were trimmed by 4 bases and 8 bases, with 8 bases remaining between them. CDR3 nucleotide sequence: TGTGCCTGGACAGGGACTGGGGAGCTGTTTTTT. This codes for CAWTGTGELFF.

The chain carries TRBV30 and TRBJ2-5; 7 nucleotides match TRBD1. CDR1 is GTSNPN and CDR2 is SVGIG in the germline V gene (reference sequence). The CDR3 sequence is 13 residues long. V was pared by 3 bases and J by 5 bases, with 6 bases of the junction left unmatched. The DNA for the CDR3 is TGTGCCTGGAGGTCAGGGGGACGGGAGACCCAGTACTTC. It specifies CAWRSGGRETQYF.

The chain combines TRBV27 with TRBJ2-3, with 7 bases matching TRBD1. Trimming took 0 bases from V and 1 from J; bases not matched to a gene: 4. This CDR3 contains 16 residues. Germline CDR1 and CDR2: MNHEY and SMNVEV (reference sequence). The CDR3 DNA reads TGTGCCAGCAGTTTATCGATTCAGGGGGGCACAGATACGCAGTATTTT. Its protein product is CASSLSIQGGTDTQYF.

The sample holds a few counts of this clone. The V and J genes are TRBV4-1 and TRBJ2-7; 8 bases are shared with TRBD1. The germline V gene encodes CDR1 MGHRA and CDR2 YSYEKL. Trimming removed 4 bases from V and 1 base from J; junction bases left unmatched: 3. The CDR3 is 14 amino acids. DNA of the CDR3: TGCGCCAGCAGCCGGACAGGGATATCCTACGAGCAGTACTTC. Its translation is CASSRTGISYEQYF.

The chain links TRBV11-2 to TRBJ2-1, with D possibly being TRBD2 (6 bases). Deletions cut 5 bases from V and 0 bases from J, with 14 bases between. The CDR3 consists of 16 residues. Germline values: CDR1 SGHAT, CDR2 FQNNGV. The DNA of the CDR3 is TGTGCCAGCAGCCCCCCCGGGACTCCCTCCTACAATGAGCAGTTCTTC. This sequence encodes CASSPPGTPSYNEQFF.

The chain combines TRBV18 with TRBJ2-1, with TRBD2 matching 9 bases. The CDR3 loop spans 15 amino acids. V was clipped by 2 bases and J by 7 bases; unmatched bases: 6. Germline V gene lookup returns CDR1 KGHSH and CDR2 LQKENI. The CDR3 reads CASSPGGRAENEQFF. CDR3 nucleotides: TGTGCCAGCTCACCAGGCGGGAGGGCCGAGAATGAGCAGTTCTTC.

The gene calls are TRBV21-1 and TRBJ2-7; the table's D call of TRBD2 was not tested on the DNA. TRBV21-1 is described as a pseudogene. The CDR3 sequence is 8 residues long. This CDR3 is CASSNLAF. For the CDR3, the DNA is TGTGCCAGCAGCAATTTAGCCTTC.

The chain uses TRBV28 and TRBJ1-6; the D gene is possibly TRBD1 (5 bases). The CDR3 spans 14 residues. Trimming cost V 7 bases and J 6 bases, with 13 bases left between them. Germline values: CDR1 MDHEN, CDR2 SYDVKM. The CDR3 loop is CASTTRGSNSPLHF. CDR3 in DNA: TGTGCCAGCACCACAAGGGGCAGTAATTCACCCCTCCACTTT. The variable domain in full, with the rest retrieved from reference TRBV28 and TRBJ1-6, is DVKVTQSSRYLVKRTGEKVFLECVQDMDHENMFWYRQDPGLGLRLIYFSYDVKMKEKGDIPEGYSVSREKKERFSLILESASTNQTSMYLCASTTRGSNSPLHFGNGTRLTVT.